This entry lists 10 T cell receptor beta chains sequenced from one sample in a study of T cell clonality in common variable immunodeficiency. Sequencing was performed with immunoSEQ multiplex PCR; in TCRdb, only in-frame clones are kept and a portion is missing. Observed in the sample are 30,000 to 40,000 clones, none of them singletons. Sequenced material: peripheral blood mononuclear cells. These receptors were taken from a person aged 18 to 70 in good health.

On this clone: With the read ending 3 residues before the CDR3 end, the germline J gene is used to fill in that end. The V call is TRBV2, the J call TRBJ2-1; D call uncertain. Trimming cost V 0 bases and J 7 bases, with 7 bases left between them. From germline, CDR1 is SNHLY and CDR2 FYNNEI. The CDR3 has 13 amino acids. The CDR3 bases that were read are TGTGCCAGCAGTGAAGCGCAGGAAAATGAG. Protein sequence: CASSEAQENE. The CDR3, in full, reads CASSEAQENEQFF.

Incomplete CDR3 DNA: TGTGCCAGCAGCTTCCGACAGGGGTACACTGAA. Protein sequence: CASSFRQGYTE. The whole CDR3 is CASSFRQGYTEAFF. The V call is TRBV7-9, the J call TRBJ1-1; 8 bases agree with TRBD1. The read gets to within 3 residues of the CDR3 end, and the germline J gene fills in the rest. Germline CDR1 is SEHNR and CDR2 is FQNEAQ (reference sequence). The V gene end was trimmed by 3 bases and the J gene end by 3 bases; junction bases not matched to a gene: 3. This CDR3 contains 14 residues. The full variable domain, in which reference TRBV7-9 and TRBJ1-1 provide the parts outside the CDR3, is DTGVSQNPRHKITKRGQNVTFRCDPISEHNRLYWYRQTLGQGPEFLTYFQNEAQLEKSRLLSDRFSAERPKGSFSTLEIQRTEQGDSAMYLCASSFRQGYTEAFFGQGTRLTVV.

In this sample, this clone turned up many times. CDR3 DNA, as far as it was read: TGTGCCAGTAGTATATTCTTATCGAGGGGGACAGATACG. Translating gives CASSIFLSRGTDT. In full, the CDR3 is CASSIFLSRGTDTQYF. V usage is TRBV19 and J usage is TRBJ2-3; D may be TRBD1 (6 bases). From the germline J gene comes the end of the CDR3, since the read stops 3 residues before it. The CDR3 has 16 amino acids. CDR1 and CDR2 (germline): LNHDA, SQIVND (reference sequence). Trimming removed 2 bases from V and 3 bases from J, with 15 bases in between.

This clone was counted between two and nine times. The read finishes 3 residues shy of the CDR3 end, and the germline J gene is used to complete it. V gene TRBV19 combines with J gene TRBJ1-3, with 7 bases lining up with TRBD1. This CDR3 has 14 amino acids. Germline V gene sequence: CDR1 LNHDA, CDR2 SQIVND (reference sequence). The J segment lost 3 bases and the V segment lost 4 bases, leaving 3 bases of the junction unmatched. Partial CDR3 DNA: TGTGCCAGTAGTACGACAGGGTATGGAAACACC. It encodes CASSTTGYGNT. The entire CDR3 is CASSTTGYGNTIYF.

There are many counts of this clone. Read sequence stops 3 residues before the CDR3 end, and the germline J gene provides the missing end. The chain joins TRBV7-6 to TRBJ2-7; D remains unclear. This CDR3 is 12 amino acids long. V was cut by 2 bases and J by 4 bases, with 6 bases left in between. The V gene's germline CDR1 is SGHVS and CDR2 FNYEAQ. Here the CDR3 reads CASSLKGYEQYF. CDR3 DNA (partial): TGTGCCAGCAGCTTAAAGGGTTACGAG. Based on the CDR3 plus reference TRBV7-6 and TRBJ2-7, the full variable domain is GAGVSQSPRYKVTKRGQDVALRCDPISGHVSLYWYRQALGQGPEFLTYFNYEAQQDKSGLPNDRFSAERPEGSISTLTIQRTEQRDSAMYRCASSLKGYEQYFGPGTRLTVT.

As regards this clone: The junction shows a germline mismatch at one end, possibly a read error. Read data end 3 residues before the CDR3 end; the end is taken from the germline J gene. The sample has other DNA sequences that encode this CDR3 too. The rearrangement joins TRBV30 to TRBJ1-3, with D tentatively TRBD1 (5 bases). Germline V gives CDR1 GTSNPN, CDR2 SVGIG (reference sequence). The CDR3 runs to 14 residues. CDR3 protein: CAWSPARVRNTIYF. The sequenced CDR3 bases are TGTGCCTGGAGTCCGGCCAGGGTTAGAAACACA. The full variable domain, in which reference TRBV30 and TRBJ1-3 provide the parts outside the CDR3, is SQTIHQWPATLVQPVGSPLSLECTVEGTSNPNLYWYRQAAGRGLQLLFYSVGIGQISSEVPQNLSASRPQDRQFILSSKKLLLSDSGFYLCAWSPARVRNTIYFGEGSWLTVV.

This clone was found many times. The read ends 3 residues early relative to the CDR3; the germline J gene fills the gap. The chain carries TRBV20-1 and TRBJ2-7; tentatively, D is TRBD2 (6 bases). The CDR3 runs 18 residues. V lost 0 bases to trimming and J lost 0 bases, with 21 bases between them. Germline loops: CDR1 DFQATT, CDR2 SNEGSKA (reference sequence). The part of the CDR3 DNA that was read is TGCAGTGCTAGAGATTCGGGCGGTAGCGGTAGATTCTCCTACGAG. Translation: CSARDSGGSGRFSYE. The CDR3, in full, reads CSARDSGGSGRFSYEQYF.

In this sample, this clone turned up many times. With the read ending 3 residues before the CDR3 end, the germline J gene is used to fill in that end. V and J are TRBV27 and TRBJ1-1; perhaps TRBD1 as D (6 bases). The CDR3 totals 11 residues. Per the germline V gene, CDR1 is MNHEY and CDR2 is SMNVEV (reference sequence). V dropped 8 bases and J dropped 4 bases, with 8 bases sitting between them. Partial CDR3 DNA: TGTGCCAGCTTAGGGGGCACTGAA. It encodes CASLGGTE. The CDR3 in full is CASLGGTEAFF.

In this sample, this clone turned up many times. Coverage ceases 3 residues before the CDR3 finishes, and the germline J gene fills in the end. The chain joins TRBV9 to TRBJ2-7, with a tentative D call TRBD1 (5 bases). Germline V gene data show CDR1 as SGDLS and CDR2 as YYNGEE. Deletions cut 0 bases from V and 4 bases from J, with 17 bases between. The CDR3 loop spans 16 amino acids. CDR3 DNA (partial): TGTGCCAGCAGCGTAGCTGACAGCAATTCGGGTTACGAG. This codes for CASSVADSNSGYE. The whole CDR3 sequence reads CASSVADSNSGYEQYF.

This clone was seen many times. From the germline J gene comes the end of the CDR3, since the read stops 3 residues before it. Other DNA sequences within the sample encode an identical CDR3. V gene TRBV5-1 combines with J gene TRBJ1-3, with 7 bases matching TRBD1. Germline CDR1 reads SGHRS; CDR2 reads YFSETQ. The V gene end was trimmed by 4 bases and the J gene end by 3 bases; junction bases not matched to a gene: 4. The length of the CDR3 is 14 residues. Partial CDR3 DNA: TGCGCCAGCAGCATCGACAGGGTTGGAAACACC. Its protein product is CASSIDRVGNT. The entire CDR3 protein reads CASSIDRVGNTIYF. Supplemented by reference TRBV5-1 and TRBJ1-3, the full variable domain reads KAGVTQTPRYLIKTRGQQVTLSCSPISGHRSVSWYQQTPGQGLQFLFEYFSETQRNKGNFPGRFSGRQFSNSRSEMNVSTLELGDSALYLCASSIDRVGNTIYFGEGSWLTVV.